The following is a T cell receptor (beta chain) sequence with its context. These data come from a study of T cell responses to AZD1222 COVID-19 vaccine. Germline V gene sequence: CDR1 SGHRS, CDR2 YFSETQ. The junction had 12 bases not matched to a gene; V was cut back by 7 bases and J by 2 bases. The CDR3 consists of 16 residues. The repertoire was sequenced with immunoSEQ multiplex PCR; TCRdb's copy has only in-frame clones and lacks some. The sample holds 100,000 to 150,000 clones; about nine tenths are singletons and the top ten take about 7%. The chain recombines TRBV5-1 with TRBJ2-3; 8 bases align to TRBD1. This TCR derives from an adult in good health. The sample in question was peripheral blood, obtained on day 0 of AZD1222 vaccination. The DNA of the CDR3 is TGCGCCAGCCGGATGAATCCAGGGGGCCTCACAGATACGCAGTATTTT. This codes for CASRMNPGGLTDTQYF.